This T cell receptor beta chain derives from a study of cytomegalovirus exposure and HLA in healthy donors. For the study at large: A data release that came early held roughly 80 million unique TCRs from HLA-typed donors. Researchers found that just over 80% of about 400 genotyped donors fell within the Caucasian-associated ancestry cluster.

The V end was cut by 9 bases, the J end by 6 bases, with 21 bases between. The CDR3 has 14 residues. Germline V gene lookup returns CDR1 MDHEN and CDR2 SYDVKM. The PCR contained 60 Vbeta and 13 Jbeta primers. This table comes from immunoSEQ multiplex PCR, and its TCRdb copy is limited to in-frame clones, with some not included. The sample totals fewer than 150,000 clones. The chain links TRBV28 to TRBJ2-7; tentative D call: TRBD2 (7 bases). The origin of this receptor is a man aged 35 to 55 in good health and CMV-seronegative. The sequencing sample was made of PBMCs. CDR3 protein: CASGKWERGGEQYF. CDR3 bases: TGTGCCAGTGGAAAATGGGAAAGGGGGGGCGAGCAGTACTTC.